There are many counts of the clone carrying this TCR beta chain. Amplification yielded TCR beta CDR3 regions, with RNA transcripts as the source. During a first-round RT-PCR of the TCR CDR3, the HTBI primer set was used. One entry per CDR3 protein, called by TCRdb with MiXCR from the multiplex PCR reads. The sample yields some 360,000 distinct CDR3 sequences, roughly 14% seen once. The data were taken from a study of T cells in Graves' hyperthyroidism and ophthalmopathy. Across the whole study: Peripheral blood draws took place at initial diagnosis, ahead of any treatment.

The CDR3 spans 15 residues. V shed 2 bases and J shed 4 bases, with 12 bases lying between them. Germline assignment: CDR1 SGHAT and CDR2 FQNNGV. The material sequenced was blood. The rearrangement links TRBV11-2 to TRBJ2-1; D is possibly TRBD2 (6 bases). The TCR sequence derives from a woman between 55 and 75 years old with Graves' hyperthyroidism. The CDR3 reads CASSLTLATYNEQFF. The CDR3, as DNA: TGTGCCAGCAGCTTAACGCTAGCGACTTACAATGAGCAGTTCTTC.